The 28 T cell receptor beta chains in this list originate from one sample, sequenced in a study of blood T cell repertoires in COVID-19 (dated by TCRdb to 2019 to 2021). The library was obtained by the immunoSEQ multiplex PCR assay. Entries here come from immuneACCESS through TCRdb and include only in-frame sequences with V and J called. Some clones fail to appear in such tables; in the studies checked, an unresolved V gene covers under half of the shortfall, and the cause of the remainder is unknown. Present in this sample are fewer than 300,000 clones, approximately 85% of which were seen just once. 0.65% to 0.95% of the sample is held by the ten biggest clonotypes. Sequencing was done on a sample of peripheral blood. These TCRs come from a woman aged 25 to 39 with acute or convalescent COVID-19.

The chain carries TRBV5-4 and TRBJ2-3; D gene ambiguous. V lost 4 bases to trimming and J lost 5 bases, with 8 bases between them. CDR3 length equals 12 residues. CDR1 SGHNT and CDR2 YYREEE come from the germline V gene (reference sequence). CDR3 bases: TGTGCCAGCAGCCCCTCGGGAGATACGCAGTATTTT. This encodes CASSPSGDTQYF.

DNA for the CDR3: TGTGCCAGCAGCTTGGAACTAGCGGGAGTTGAGACCCAGTACTTC. As protein: CASSLELAGVETQYF. V gene TRBV5-4 combines with J gene TRBJ2-5; 11 positions match TRBD2. Germline CDR1 reads SGHNT; CDR2 reads YYREEE (reference sequence). CDR3 length equals 15 residues. V gave up 0 bases and J gave up 5 bases; unmatched junction bases: 3. The variable domain in full, completed from reference TRBV5-4 and TRBJ2-5, reads ETGVTQSPTHLIKTRGQQVTLRCSSQSGHNTVSWYQQALGQGPQFIFQYYREEENGRGNFPPRFSGLQFPNYSSELNVNALELDDSALYLCASSLELAGVETQYFGPGTRLLVL.

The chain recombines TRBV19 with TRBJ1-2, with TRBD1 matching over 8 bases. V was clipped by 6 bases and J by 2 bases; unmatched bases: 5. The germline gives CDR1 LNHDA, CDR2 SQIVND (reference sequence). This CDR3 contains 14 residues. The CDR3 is CASSRTGTNYGYTF. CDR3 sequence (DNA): TGTGCCAGTAGCCGGACAGGGACCAACTATGGCTACACCTTC.

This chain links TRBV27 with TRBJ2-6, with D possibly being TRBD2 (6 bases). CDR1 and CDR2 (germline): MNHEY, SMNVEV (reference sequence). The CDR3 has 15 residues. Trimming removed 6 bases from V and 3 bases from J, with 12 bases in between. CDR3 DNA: TGTGCCAGCAGCCCTTTCGGGGGTGGGGCCAACGTCCTGACTTTC. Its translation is CASSPFGGGANVLTF.

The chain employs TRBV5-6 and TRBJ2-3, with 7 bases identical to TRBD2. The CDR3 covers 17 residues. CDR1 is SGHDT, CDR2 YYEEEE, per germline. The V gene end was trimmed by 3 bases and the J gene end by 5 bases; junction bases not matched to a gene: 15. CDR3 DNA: TGTGCCAGCAGCTCCAAAGAAAAGGGGAGGGAGGGAGATACGCAGTATTTT. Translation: CASSSKEKGREGDTQYF.

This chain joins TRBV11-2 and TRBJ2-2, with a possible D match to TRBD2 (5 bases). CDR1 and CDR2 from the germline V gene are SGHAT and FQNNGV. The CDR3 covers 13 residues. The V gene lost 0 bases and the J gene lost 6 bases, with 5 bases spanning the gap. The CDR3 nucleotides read TGTGCCAGCAGCTTAGACGGGGCCGGGGAGCTGTTTTTT. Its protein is CASSLDGAGELFF.

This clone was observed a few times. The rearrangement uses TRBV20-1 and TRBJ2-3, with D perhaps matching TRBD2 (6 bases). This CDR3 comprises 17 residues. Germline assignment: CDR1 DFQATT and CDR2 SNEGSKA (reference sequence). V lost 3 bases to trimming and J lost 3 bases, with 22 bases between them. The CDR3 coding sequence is TGCAGTGCTAGTGGCCCCGGGGCGGGGATTGGGACAGATACGCAGTATTTT. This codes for CSASGPGAGIGTDTQYF.

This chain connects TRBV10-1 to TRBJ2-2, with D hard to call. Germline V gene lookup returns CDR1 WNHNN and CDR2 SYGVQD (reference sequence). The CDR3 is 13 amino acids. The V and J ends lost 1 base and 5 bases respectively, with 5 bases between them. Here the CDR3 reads CASSEWRTGELFF. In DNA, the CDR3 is TGCGCCAGCAGTGAGTGGCGGACCGGGGAGCTGTTTTTT.

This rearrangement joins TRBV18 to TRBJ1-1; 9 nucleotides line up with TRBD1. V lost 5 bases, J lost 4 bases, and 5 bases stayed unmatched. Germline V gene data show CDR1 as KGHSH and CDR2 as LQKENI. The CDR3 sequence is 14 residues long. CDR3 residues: CASSWTGDSTEAFF. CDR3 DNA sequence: TGTGCCAGCTCATGGACAGGGGATTCCACTGAAGCTTTCTTT.

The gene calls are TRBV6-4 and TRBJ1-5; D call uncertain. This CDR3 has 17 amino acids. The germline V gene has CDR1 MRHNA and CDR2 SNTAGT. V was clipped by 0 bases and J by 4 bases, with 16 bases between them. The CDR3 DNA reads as TGTGCCAGCAGTGACTCGAGGGTCTCTCATTGGAATCAGCCCCAGCATTTT. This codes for CASSDSRVSHWNQPQHF.

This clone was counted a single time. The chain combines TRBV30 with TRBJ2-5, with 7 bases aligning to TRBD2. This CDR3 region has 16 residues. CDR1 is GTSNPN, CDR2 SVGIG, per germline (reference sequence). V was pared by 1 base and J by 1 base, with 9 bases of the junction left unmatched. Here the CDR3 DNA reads TGTGCCTGGAGTGGAGGACTAGGGGTGGGCCAAGAGACCCAGTACTTC. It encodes CAWSGGLGVGQETQYF.

DNA of the CDR3: TGTGCCAGCAGCTTAGTGTCTAGGTACGAGCAGTACTTC. Protein product: CASSLVSRYEQYF. V and J are TRBV7-2 and TRBJ2-7, with unresolved D. The V gene's germline CDR1 is SGHTA and CDR2 FQGNSA. The V end was cut by 1 base, the J end by 4 bases, with 8 bases between. The CDR3 runs 13 residues. Full variable domain (rest looked up from reference TRBV7-2 and TRBJ2-7): GAGVSQSPSNKVTEKGKDVELRCDPISGHTALYWYRQSLGQGLEFLIYFQGNSAPDKSGLPSDRFSAERTGGSVSTLTIQRTQQEDSAVYLCASSLVSRYEQYFGPGTRLTVT.

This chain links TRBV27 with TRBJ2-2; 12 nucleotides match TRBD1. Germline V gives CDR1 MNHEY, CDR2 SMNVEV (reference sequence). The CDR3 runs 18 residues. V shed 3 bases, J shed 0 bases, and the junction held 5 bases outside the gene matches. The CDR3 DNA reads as TGTGCCAGCAGTTTCCGGGGACAGGGGGCCCCGAACACCGGGGAGCTGTTTTTT. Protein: CASSFRGQGAPNTGELFF.

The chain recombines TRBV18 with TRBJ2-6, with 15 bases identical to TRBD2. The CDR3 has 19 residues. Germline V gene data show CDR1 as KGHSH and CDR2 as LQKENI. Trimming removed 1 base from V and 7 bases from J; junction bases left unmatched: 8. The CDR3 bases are TGTGCCAGCTCACCACAAAGGACTAGCGGGAGGGCCAGAGCCAACGTCCTGACTTTC. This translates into CASSPQRTSGRARANVLTF. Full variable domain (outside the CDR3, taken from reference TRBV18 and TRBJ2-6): NAGVMQNPRHLVRRRGQEARLRCSPMKGHSHVYWYRQLPEEGLKFMVYLQKENIIDESGMPKERFSAEFPKEGPSILRIQQVVRGDSAAYFCASSPQRTSGRARANVLTFGAGSRLTVL.

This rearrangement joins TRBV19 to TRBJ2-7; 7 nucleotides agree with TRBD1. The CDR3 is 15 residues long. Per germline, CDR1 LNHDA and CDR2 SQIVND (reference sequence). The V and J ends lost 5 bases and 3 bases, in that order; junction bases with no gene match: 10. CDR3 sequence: CASSPPNRGFYEQYF. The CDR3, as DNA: TGTGCCAGTAGTCCTCCCAACAGGGGCTTCTACGAGCAGTACTTC. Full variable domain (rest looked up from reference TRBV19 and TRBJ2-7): DGGITQSPKYLFRKEGQNVTLSCEQNLNHDAMYWYRQDPGQGLRLIYYSQIVNDFQKGDIAEGYSVSREKKESFPLTVTSAQKNPTAFYLCASSPPNRGFYEQYFGPGTRLTVT.

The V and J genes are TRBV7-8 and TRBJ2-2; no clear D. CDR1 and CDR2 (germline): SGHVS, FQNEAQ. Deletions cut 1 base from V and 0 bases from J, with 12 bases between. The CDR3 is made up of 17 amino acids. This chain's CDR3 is CASSLVPPPANTGELFF. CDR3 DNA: TGTGCCAGCAGCTTAGTTCCACCTCCAGCGAACACCGGGGAGCTGTTTTTT.

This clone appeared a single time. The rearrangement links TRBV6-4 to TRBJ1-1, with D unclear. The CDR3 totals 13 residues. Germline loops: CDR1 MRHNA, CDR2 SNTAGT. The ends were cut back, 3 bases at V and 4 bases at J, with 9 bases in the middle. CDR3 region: CASSERVSTEAFF. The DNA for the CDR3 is TGTGCCAGCAGTGAGAGGGTCAGCACTGAAGCTTTCTTT.

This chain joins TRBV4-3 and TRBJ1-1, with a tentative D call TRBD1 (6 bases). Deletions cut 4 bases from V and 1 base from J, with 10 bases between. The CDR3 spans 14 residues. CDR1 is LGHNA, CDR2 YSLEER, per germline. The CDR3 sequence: CASSLWTANTEAFF. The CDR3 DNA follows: TGCGCCAGCAGCCTTTGGACAGCGAACACTGAAGCTTTCTTT.

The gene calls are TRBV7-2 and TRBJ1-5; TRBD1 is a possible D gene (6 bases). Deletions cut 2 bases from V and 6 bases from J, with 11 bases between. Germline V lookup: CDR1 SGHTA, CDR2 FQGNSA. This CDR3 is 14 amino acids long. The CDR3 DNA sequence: TGTGCCAGCAGCTTATACAGGGTTCTTCAGCCCCAGCATTTT. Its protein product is CASSLYRVLQPQHF.

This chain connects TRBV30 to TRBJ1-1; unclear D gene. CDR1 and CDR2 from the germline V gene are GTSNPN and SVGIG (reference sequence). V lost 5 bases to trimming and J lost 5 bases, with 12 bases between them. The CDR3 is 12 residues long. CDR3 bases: TGTGCCTGGGGTGGGAGAGGGACTGAAGCTTTCTTT. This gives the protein CAWGGRGTEAFF.

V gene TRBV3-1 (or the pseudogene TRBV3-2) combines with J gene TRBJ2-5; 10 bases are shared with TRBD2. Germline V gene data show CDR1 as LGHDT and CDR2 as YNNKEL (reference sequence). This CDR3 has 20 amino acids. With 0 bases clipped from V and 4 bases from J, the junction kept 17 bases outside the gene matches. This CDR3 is CASSQDPTGMSGRAGETQYF. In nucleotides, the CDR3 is TGTGCCAGCAGCCAAGATCCGACAGGGATGAGCGGGAGGGCCGGAGAGACCCAGTACTTC.

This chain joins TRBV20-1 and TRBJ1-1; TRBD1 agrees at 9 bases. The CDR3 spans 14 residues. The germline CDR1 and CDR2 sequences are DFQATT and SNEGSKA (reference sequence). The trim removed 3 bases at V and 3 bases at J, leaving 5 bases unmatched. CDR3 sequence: CSASTGQGHTEAFF. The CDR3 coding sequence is TGCAGTGCTAGTACGGGACAGGGCCACACTGAAGCTTTCTTT.

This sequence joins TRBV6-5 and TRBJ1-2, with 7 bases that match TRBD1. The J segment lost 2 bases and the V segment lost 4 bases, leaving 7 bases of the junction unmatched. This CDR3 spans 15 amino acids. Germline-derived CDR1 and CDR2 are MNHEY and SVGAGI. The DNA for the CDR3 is TGTGCCAGCAGTTTCTCCGGGACAGTAAACTATGGCTACACCTTC. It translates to CASSFSGTVNYGYTF.

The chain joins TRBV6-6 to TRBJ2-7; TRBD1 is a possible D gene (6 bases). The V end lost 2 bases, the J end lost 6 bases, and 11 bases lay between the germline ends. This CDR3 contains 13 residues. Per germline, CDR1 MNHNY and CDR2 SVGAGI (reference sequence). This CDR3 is CASSYGQGTEQYF. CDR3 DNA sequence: TGTGCCAGCAGTTACGGCCAGGGGACCGAGCAGTACTTC.

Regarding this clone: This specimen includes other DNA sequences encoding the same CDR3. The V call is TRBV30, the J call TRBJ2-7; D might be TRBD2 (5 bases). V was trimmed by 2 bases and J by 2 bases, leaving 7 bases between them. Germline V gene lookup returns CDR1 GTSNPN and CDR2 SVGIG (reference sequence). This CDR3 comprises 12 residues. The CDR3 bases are TGTGCCTGGAGTCCCGGGACCTACGAGCAGTACTTC. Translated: CAWSPGTYEQYF. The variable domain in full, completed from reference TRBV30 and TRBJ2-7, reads SQTIHQWPATLVQPVGSPLSLECTVEGTSNPNLYWYRQAAGRGLQLLFYSVGIGQISSEVPQNLSASRPQDRQFILSSKKLLLSDSGFYLCAWSPGTYEQYFGPGTRLTVT.

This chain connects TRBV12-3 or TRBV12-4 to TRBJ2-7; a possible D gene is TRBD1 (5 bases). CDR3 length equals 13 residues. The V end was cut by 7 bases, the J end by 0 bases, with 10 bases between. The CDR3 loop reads CASTDDSSYEQYF. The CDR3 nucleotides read TGTGCCAGCACTGACGACAGCTCCTACGAGCAGTACTTC.

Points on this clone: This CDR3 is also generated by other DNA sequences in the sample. CDR3 coding DNA: TGTGCCAGTAGTATTCGCCAGGGTACCTACGAGCAGTACTTC. Its protein is CASSIRQGTYEQYF. The J gene is TRBJ2-7, the V gene TRBV19, with TRBD1 as a possible D gene (5 bases). The V end was cut by 3 bases, the J end by 2 bases, with 11 bases between. CDR1 is LNHDA and CDR2 is SQIVND in the germline V gene (reference sequence). The CDR3 consists of 14 residues.

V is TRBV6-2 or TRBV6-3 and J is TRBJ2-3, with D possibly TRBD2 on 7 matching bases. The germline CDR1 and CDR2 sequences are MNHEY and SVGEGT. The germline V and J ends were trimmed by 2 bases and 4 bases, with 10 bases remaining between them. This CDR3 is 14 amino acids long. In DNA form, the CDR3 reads TGTGCCAGCAGTTACGGGGGGGGCGCAGATACGCAGTATTTT. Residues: CASSYGGGADTQYF.